The present T cell receptor beta chain was sequenced within a study of blood T cell repertoires in COVID-19. Methods used by the authors: Using reference gene primer amplification, nucleated cell counts were estimated. Method: immunoSEQ multiplex PCR; TCRdb's copy keeps in-frame clones and lacks some. Clone size and V and J calls were adopted from that table, with D and trimming inferred from the DNA. The sample gives 40,000 or so clones, around four fifths of which show up once; over 1.5% is in the top ten. Germline V gene data show CDR1 as LNHDA and CDR2 as SQIVND (reference sequence). V shed 0 bases, J shed 6 bases, and the junction held 4 bases outside the gene matches. The CDR3 sequence is 16 residues long. Seattle researchers signed up patients amid active infection and tracked them longitudinally.

The receptor's source is a man in his sixties with COVID-19, enrolled during active disease. This chain connects TRBV19 to TRBJ1-6; 8 nucleotides agree with TRBD1. Material for sequencing was peripheral blood. The CDR3 sequence is CASSIDLGQGNSPLHF. CDR3 DNA: TGTGCCAGTAGTATAGATCTAGGACAGGGTAATTCACCCCTCCACTTT.